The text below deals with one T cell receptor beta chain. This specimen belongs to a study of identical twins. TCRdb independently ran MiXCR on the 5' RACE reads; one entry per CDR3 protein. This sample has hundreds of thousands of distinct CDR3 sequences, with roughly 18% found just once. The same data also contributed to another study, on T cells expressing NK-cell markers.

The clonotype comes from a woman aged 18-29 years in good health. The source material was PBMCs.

In DNA, the CDR3 is TGTGCCAGCAGCCCTCGGGCCTTCTCTGGGGCCAACGTCCTGACTTTC. As protein: CASSPRAFSGANVLTF. The gene calls are TRBV5-5 and TRBJ2-6, with D unclear. CDR1 is SGHKS and CDR2 is YYEKEE in the germline V gene (reference sequence). The CDR3 consists of 16 residues. V shed 4 bases and J shed 0 bases, with 11 bases lying between them.